This TCR beta chain originates from a study of T cell responses to AZD1222 COVID-19 vaccine. Notes on the study in general: Once two AZD1222 doses were given, Spike-specific TCR breadth and depth went up. Among spike-specific TCRs, nearly half reportedly target unmutated variant regions.

Assay: immunoSEQ multiplex PCR; the TCRdb copy retains only in-frame clones and omits some. The sample has 95,000 to 150,000 clones; 87% are singletons. Details on this clone: Its antigen is unknown.

Trimming stripped 5 bases from V and 0 bases from J, with 14 bases between. Germline V CDR1 and CDR2: SEHNR, FQNEAQ (reference sequence). The CDR3 loop spans 16 amino acids. This sequence joins TRBV7-9 and TRBJ2-1; possibly TRBD1 or TRBD2 for D (5 bases each). This sequence was found in an adult in good health. Sequencing was performed on peripheral blood, taken on day 0 of AZD1222 vaccination. The CDR3 protein is CASSPRAGSSYNEQFF. The CDR3 DNA follows: TGTGCCAGCAGCCCCAGGGCAGGGAGCTCCTACAATGAGCAGTTCTTC.